This passage covers 25 T cell receptor beta chains from one sample sequenced in a study of blood T cell repertoires in COVID-19. Profiling relied on immunoSEQ multiplex PCR, and the TCRdb table lists in-frame clones only, not all of them. Here the sample spans about 150,000 clones, more than 75% being singletons. The sample consisted of peripheral blood. Receptors were obtained from a woman aged 60-75 years with COVID-19, enrolled during active disease.

This clone was recorded a few times. V gene TRBV11-2 combines with J gene TRBJ1-1; no definite D call. CDR1 is SGHAT and CDR2 is FQNNGV in the germline V gene. V shed 1 base and J shed 0 bases, with 3 bases lying between them. This CDR3 comprises 13 residues. The CDR3 loop reads CASSLGVNTEAFF. CDR3 bases: TGTGCCAGCAGCTTAGGAGTGAACACTGAAGCTTTCTTT.

The chain combines TRBV12-3 or TRBV12-4 with TRBJ2-7; 9 bases fit TRBD1. V shed 6 bases and J 13 bases; nucleotides not matched to a gene: 10. There are 12 residues in the CDR3. CDR3 sequence reads: CASRGQGRSLYV. The CDR3 DNA reads TGTGCCAGCAGGGGACAGGGACGATCTTTATACGTC.

CDR3 protein: CASSLERQGMGYTEAFF. In nucleotides, the CDR3 is TGTGCCAGCTCACTTGAGCGACAGGGGATGGGGTACACTGAAGCTTTCTTT. This chain links TRBV18 with TRBJ1-1; 8 nucleotides line up with TRBD1. V lost 4 bases and J lost 3; bases outside the gene matches: 13. Germline V gene sequence: CDR1 KGHSH, CDR2 LQKENI. The CDR3 spans 17 residues.

The V call is TRBV2, the J call TRBJ2-7; D is possibly TRBD1 (7 bases). Germline V CDR1 and CDR2: SNHLY, FYNNEI. V shed 7 bases and J shed 7 bases, with 32 bases lying between them. The CDR3 contains 18 residues. The CDR3 protein is CASTPGGGGGRLRVEQYF. CDR3 sequence (DNA): TGTGCCAGCACCCCAGGCGGAGGGGGCGGGCGATTAAGGGTAGAGCAGTACTTC. The variable domain in full, with the rest retrieved from reference TRBV2 and TRBJ2-7, is EPEVTQTPSHQVTQMGQEVILRCVPISNHLYFYWYRQILGQKVEFLVSFYNNEISEKSEIFDDQFSVERPDGSNFTLKIRSTKLEDSAMYFCASTPGGGGGRLRVEQYFGPGTRLTVT.

The gene calls are TRBV25-1 and TRBJ1-4; maybe TRBD1 (6 bases). The CDR3 loop spans 16 amino acids. Looked up from germline, CDR1 is MGHDK and CDR2 is SYGVNS. V was pared by 8 bases and J by 3 bases, with 19 bases between. The DNA of the CDR3 is TGTGCCAGCTCGAAAAACACAGGGTTTGCTAATGAAAAACTGTTTTTT. As protein: CASSKNTGFANEKLFF.

This rearrangement joins TRBV11-2 to TRBJ1-2; 9 bases are a match to TRBD1. Germline lookup yields CDR1 SGHAT and CDR2 FQNNGV. With V trimmed by 3 bases and J by 7 bases, 9 bases remained unmatched. This CDR3 has 15 residues. This chain's CDR3 is CASSLTRTGERGYTF. The CDR3 DNA is TGTGCCAGCAGCTTGACCCGGACAGGGGAGCGTGGCTACACCTTC.

This chain joins TRBV6-1 and TRBJ1-5; possibly TRBD1 for D (5 bases). Germline V lookup: CDR1 MNHNS, CDR2 SASEGT. The V end lost 1 base, the J end lost 6 bases, and 13 bases lay between the germline ends. The CDR3 sequence is 15 residues long. The CDR3 protein is CASSEGNQGSQPQHF. Here the CDR3 DNA reads TGTGCCAGCAGTGAAGGTAATCAGGGAAGTCAGCCCCAGCATTTT.

CDR3 coding DNA: TGTGCCAGCAGCTCACCTCCCCCGGGACAGGGGCCTCGCACAGATACGCAGTATTTT. Translated: CASSSPPPGQGPRTDTQYF. The genes are TRBV21-1 and TRBJ2-3; whether TRBD1, the table's D call, matches the DNA was not checked. TRBV21-1 is labeled a pseudogene. The CDR3 contains 19 residues.

This sequence joins TRBV6-1 and TRBJ2-7; 9 nucleotides agree with TRBD1. V lost 5 bases and J lost 5; bases outside the gene matches: 10. The germline V gene has CDR1 MNHNS and CDR2 SASEGT. CDR3 length: 15 amino acids. CDR3 region: CASSSGTGRPDEQYF. CDR3 nucleotides: TGTGCCAGCAGTTCCGGGACAGGGAGACCGGACGAGCAGTACTTC.

This chain connects TRBV27 to TRBJ2-5, with TRBD2 as a possible D gene (5 bases). Trimming stripped 4 bases from V and 7 bases from J, with 7 bases between. This CDR3 region has 11 residues. Germline V CDR1 and CDR2: MNHEY, SMNVEV (reference sequence). The CDR3 nucleotides read TGTGCCAGCAGTTCTGGAGGGACCCAGTACTTC. Protein product: CASSSGGTQYF.

The chain links TRBV11-1 to TRBJ1-1; D unresolved. Germline lookup yields CDR1 SGHAT and CDR2 FQDESV (reference sequence). Trimming removed 6 bases from V and 1 base from J, with 15 bases in between. There are 15 residues in the CDR3. CDR3 DNA: TGTGCCAGCAGAACACGAGGGCCCGGGAACACTGAAGCTTTCTTT. Amino acid sequence: CASRTRGPGNTEAFF.

This chain links TRBV7-3 with TRBJ2-2, with TRBD2 matching 10 bases. V shed 5 bases and J 0 bases; nucleotides not matched to a gene: 3. Germline values: CDR1 SGHTA, CDR2 FQGTGA. This CDR3 has 16 residues. The CDR3 is CASSQTSGSNTGELFF. DNA of the CDR3: TGTGCCAGCAGCCAGACTAGCGGGTCGAACACCGGGGAGCTGTTTTTT.

This clone came up once. V gene TRBV24-1 combines with J gene TRBJ2-3, with a possible D match to TRBD2 (6 bases). This CDR3 spans 16 amino acids. The V and J ends lost 2 bases and 3 bases respectively, with 14 bases between them. The V gene's germline CDR1 is KGHDR and CDR2 SFDVKD. CDR3 protein: CATSDSGAGKTDTQYF. CDR3 bases: TGTGCCACCAGTGATTCCGGCGCGGGGAAGACAGATACGCAGTATTTT.

This clone was counted once. The rearrangement joins TRBV9 to TRBJ1-2, with 8 nucleotides matching TRBD1. J gave up 5 bases and V 2 bases, and 11 bases lay outside the gene matches. CDR1 is SGDLS, CDR2 YYNGEE, per germline. The CDR3 length is 16 residues. CDR3 sequence: CASSVLDREAPYGYTF. The CDR3 region has the DNA TGTGCCAGCAGCGTCCTGGACAGGGAGGCCCCTTATGGCTACACCTTC.

The chain recombines TRBV3-1 (or the pseudogene TRBV3-2) with TRBJ1-2; 8 positions agree with TRBD1. The V and J ends lost 3 bases and 6 bases, in that order; junction bases with no gene match: 12. This CDR3 spans 16 amino acids. Germline CDR1 reads LGHDT; CDR2 reads YNNKEL (reference sequence). The CDR3 protein is CASSHRFRGQGHGYTF. In nucleotides, the CDR3 is TGTGCCAGCAGCCACCGGTTTAGAGGACAGGGCCATGGCTACACCTTC.

The chain has TRBV6-1 and TRBJ2-7; D possibly corresponds to TRBD2 (5 bases). V was trimmed by 3 bases and J by 1 base, leaving 7 bases between them. CDR3 length equals 13 residues. Germline loops: CDR1 MNHNS, CDR2 SASEGT. The CDR3 here is CASSERVSYEQYF. The CDR3 DNA is TGTGCCAGCAGTGAGCGGGTATCCTACGAGCAGTACTTC.

This chain connects TRBV2 to TRBJ2-7; 14 nucleotides line up with TRBD2. CDR3 length: 14 amino acids. Trimming at V came to 6 bases and at J to 3 bases, leaving 1 base not matched to a gene. Germline CDR1 is SNHLY and CDR2 is FYNNEI. The CDR3 coding sequence is TGTGCCAGCAGGGGGACTAGCGGGGGCTACGAGCAGTACGTC. Its protein is CASRGTSGGYEQYV.

The V call is TRBV6-1, the J call TRBJ1-2, with TRBD1 identical over 8 bases. Germline V CDR1 and CDR2: MNHNS, SASEGT. The CDR3 contains 17 residues. V shed 2 bases and J 2 bases; nucleotides not matched to a gene: 10. CDR3 coding DNA: TGTGCCAGCAGTGAAAGGCAGGGGGCGTCCTCGAACTATGGCTACACCTTC. Protein product: CASSERQGASSNYGYTF.

This chain links TRBV6-4 with TRBJ2-3; TRBD2 matches 11 bases. The CDR3 is made up of 17 amino acids. Trimming took 3 bases from V and 2 from J; bases not matched to a gene: 7. Per the germline V gene, CDR1 is MRHNA and CDR2 is SNTAGT. Here the CDR3 DNA reads TGTGCCAGCAGTGATTCCGGGACTAGCGGCTTCACAGATACGCAGTATTTT. It encodes CASSDSGTSGFTDTQYF.

This chain joins TRBV3-1 (or the pseudogene TRBV3-2) and TRBJ1-3, with D perhaps TRBD1 (5 bases). Germline CDR1 reads LGHDT; CDR2 reads YNNKEL (reference sequence). With 4 bases removed from V and 0 bases from J, the gap between germline ends came to 10 bases. The CDR3 totals 15 residues. CDR3 loop: CASSRWTRSGNTIYF. In DNA, the CDR3 is TGTGCCAGCAGCCGTTGGACACGCTCTGGAAACACCATATATTTT.

This clone was recorded once. V gene TRBV11-3 combines with J gene TRBJ2-3; possible D gene TRBD2, 6 bases. The V end was cut by 2 bases, the J end by 0 bases, with 9 bases between. Germline V gene sequence: CDR1 SGHNT, CDR2 YENEEA. The CDR3 loop spans 15 amino acids. The CDR3 DNA reads as TGTGCCAGCAGCTTAACCGGGACTAGCACAGATACGCAGTATTTT. Translation gives CASSLTGTSTDTQYF.

This chain links TRBV7-3 with TRBJ2-1; perhaps TRBD1 as D (7 bases). The CDR3 has 16 amino acids. Per germline, CDR1 SGHTA and CDR2 FQGTGA. V lost 7 bases and J lost 2, with 18 bases in between. CDR3 loop: CASTQGGGVAYNEQFF. For the CDR3, the DNA is TGTGCCAGCACCCAAGGGGGCGGGGTCGCCTACAATGAGCAGTTCTTC.

V usage is TRBV27 and J usage is TRBJ2-7; 8 bases line up with TRBD2. The CDR3 runs to 14 residues. Germline assignment: CDR1 MNHEY and CDR2 SMNVEV (reference sequence). V shed 8 bases and J 0 bases; nucleotides not matched to a gene: 6. Written as DNA, the CDR3 is TGTGCCAGCCGCCCGAGCGGGAGCTCCTACGAGCAGTACTTC. This translates into CASRPSGSSYEQYF.

The rearrangement links TRBV21-1 to TRBJ2-1; the table gives TRBD2 as D, unverified against the DNA. TRBV21-1 is a recognized pseudogene. The CDR3 has 17 residues. The CDR3 DNA is TGTGCCAGCAGCAAAGTAAATCGGAGGGCTGGGACCAATGAGCAGTTCTTC. Amino acids: CASSKVNRRAGTNEQFF.

This chain uses TRBV5-5 with TRBJ2-2, with TRBD1 matching over 8 bases. V trimming: 4 bases; J trimming: 6 bases; junction bases outside the gene matches: 5. CDR1 is SGHKS, CDR2 YYEKEE, per germline (reference sequence). The CDR3 sequence is 14 residues long. The CDR3 sequence is CASSRGQVPGELFF. The CDR3 DNA follows: TGTGCCAGCAGCCGGGGACAGGTCCCCGGGGAGCTGTTTTTT.